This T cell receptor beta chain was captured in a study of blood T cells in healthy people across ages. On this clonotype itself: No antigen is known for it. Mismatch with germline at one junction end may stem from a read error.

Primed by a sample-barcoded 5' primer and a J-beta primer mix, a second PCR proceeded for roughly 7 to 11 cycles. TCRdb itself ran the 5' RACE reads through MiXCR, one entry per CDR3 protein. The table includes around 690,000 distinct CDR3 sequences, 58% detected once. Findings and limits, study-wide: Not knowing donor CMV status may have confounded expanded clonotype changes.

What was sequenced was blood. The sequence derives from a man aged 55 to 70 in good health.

The CDR3 coding sequence is TGTGCCAGCTCACCACTGTACGCGACAGGGGGGAATGTGCAGTTCTTC. This sequence encodes CASSPLYATGGNVQFF. The rearrangement joins TRBV18 to TRBJ2-1; 9 positions agree with TRBD1. Germline V lookup: CDR1 KGHSH, CDR2 LQKENI. The CDR3 spans 16 residues.